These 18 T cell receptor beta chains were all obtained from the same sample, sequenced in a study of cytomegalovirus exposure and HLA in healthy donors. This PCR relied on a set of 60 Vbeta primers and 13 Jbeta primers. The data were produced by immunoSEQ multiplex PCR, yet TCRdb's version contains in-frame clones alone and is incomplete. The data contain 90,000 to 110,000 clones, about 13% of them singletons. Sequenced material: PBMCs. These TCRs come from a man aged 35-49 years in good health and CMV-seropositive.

The CDR3 region is CASSRQGVRYNEQFF. The CDR3, as DNA: TGTGCCAGCAGCCGACAGGGAGTTCGCTACAATGAGCAGTTCTTC. V and J are TRBV7-9 and TRBJ2-1, with TRBD1 matching 7 bases. The length of the CDR3 is 15 residues. Trimming at V came to 5 bases and at J to 3 bases, leaving 7 bases not matched to a gene. Germline V gene lookup returns CDR1 SEHNR and CDR2 FQNEAQ (reference sequence).

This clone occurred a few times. The CDR3 reads CASSEGTYSGNTIYF. CDR3 nucleotide sequence: TGTGCCAGCAGTGAAGGGACATACTCTGGAAACACCATATATTTT. The genes are TRBV6-1 and TRBJ1-3, with D maybe TRBD1 (5 bases). This CDR3 is built from 15 residues. V lost 1 base to trimming and J lost 0 bases, with 7 bases between them. CDR1 MNHNS and CDR2 SASEGT come from the germline V gene.

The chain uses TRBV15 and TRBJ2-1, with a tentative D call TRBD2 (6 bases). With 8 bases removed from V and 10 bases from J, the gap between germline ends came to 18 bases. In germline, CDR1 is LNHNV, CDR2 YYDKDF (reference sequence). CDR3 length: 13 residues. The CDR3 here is CATSGWTAGEQFF. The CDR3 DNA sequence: TGTGCCACCTCGGGTTGGACTGCGGGAGAGCAGTTCTTC.

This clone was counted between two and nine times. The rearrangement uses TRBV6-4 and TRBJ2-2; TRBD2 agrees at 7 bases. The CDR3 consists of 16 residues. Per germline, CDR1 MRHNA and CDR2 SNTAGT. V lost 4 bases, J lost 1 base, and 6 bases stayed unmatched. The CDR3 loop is CASSAREAENTGELFF. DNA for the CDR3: TGTGCCAGCAGTGCCCGGGAGGCTGAGAACACCGGGGAGCTGTTTTTT.

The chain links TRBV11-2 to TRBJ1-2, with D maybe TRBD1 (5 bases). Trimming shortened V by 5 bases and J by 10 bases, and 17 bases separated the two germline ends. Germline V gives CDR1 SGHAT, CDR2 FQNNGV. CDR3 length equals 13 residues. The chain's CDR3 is CASSPSSRAVYTF. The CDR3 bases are TGTGCCAGCAGCCCCTCTTCCAGGGCGGTCTACACCTTC.

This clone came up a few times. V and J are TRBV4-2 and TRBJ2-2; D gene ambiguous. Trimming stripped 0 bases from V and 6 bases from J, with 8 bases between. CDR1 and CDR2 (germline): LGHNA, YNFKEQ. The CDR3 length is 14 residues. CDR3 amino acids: CASSQDLFSGELFF. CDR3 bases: TGTGCCAGCAGCCAAGATCTATTCTCCGGGGAGCTGTTTTTT.

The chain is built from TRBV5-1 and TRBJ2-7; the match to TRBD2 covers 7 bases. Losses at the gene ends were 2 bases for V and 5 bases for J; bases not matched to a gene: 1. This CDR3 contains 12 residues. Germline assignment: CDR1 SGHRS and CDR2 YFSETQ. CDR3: CASSFAGDEQYF. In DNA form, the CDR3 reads TGCGCCAGCAGCTTCGCGGGGGACGAGCAGTACTTC.

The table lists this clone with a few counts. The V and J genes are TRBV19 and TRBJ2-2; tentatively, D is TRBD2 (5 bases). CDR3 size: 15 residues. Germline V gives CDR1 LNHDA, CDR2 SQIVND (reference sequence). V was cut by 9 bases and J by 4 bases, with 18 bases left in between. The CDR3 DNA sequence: TGTGCCAGCAGGATCGGTTCTAGCTCCACCGGGGAGCTGTTTTTT. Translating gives CASRIGSSSTGELFF. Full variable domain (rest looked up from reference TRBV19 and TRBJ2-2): DGGITQSPKYLFRKEGQNVTLSCEQNLNHDAMYWYRQDPGQGLRLIYYSQIVNDFQKGDIAEGYSVSREKKESFPLTVTSAQKNPTAFYLCASRIGSSSTGELFFGEGSRLTVL.

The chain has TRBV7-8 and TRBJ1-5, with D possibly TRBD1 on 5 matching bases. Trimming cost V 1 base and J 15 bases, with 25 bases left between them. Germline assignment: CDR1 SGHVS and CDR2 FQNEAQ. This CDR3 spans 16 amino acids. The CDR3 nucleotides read TGTGCCAGCAGCTTAGGGGGCCCCGGGACTGAAAATCGACGGCATTTT. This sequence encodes CASSLGGPGTENRRHF.

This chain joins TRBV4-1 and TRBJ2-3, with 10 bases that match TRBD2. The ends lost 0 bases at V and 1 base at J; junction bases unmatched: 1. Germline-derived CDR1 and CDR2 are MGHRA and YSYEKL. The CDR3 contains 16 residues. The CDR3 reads CASSQEGTSGTDTQYF. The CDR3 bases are TGCGCCAGCAGCCAAGAGGGGACTAGCGGCACAGATACGCAGTATTTT.

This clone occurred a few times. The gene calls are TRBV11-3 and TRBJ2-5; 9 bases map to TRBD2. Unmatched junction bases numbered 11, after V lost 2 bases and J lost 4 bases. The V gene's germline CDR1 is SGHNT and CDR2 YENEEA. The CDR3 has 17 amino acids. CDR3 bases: TGTGCCAGCAGCTTAAAGTGGAGTAGCGGGAGTCGAGAGACCCAGTACTTC. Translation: CASSLKWSSGSRETQYF.

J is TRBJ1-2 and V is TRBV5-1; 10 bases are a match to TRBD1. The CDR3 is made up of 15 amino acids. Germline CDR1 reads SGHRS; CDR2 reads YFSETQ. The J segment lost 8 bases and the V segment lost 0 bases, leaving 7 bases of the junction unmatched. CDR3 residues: CASSLEGTGELGYTF. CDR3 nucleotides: TGCGCCAGCAGCTTGGAAGGGACAGGGGAGTTAGGCTACACCTTC.

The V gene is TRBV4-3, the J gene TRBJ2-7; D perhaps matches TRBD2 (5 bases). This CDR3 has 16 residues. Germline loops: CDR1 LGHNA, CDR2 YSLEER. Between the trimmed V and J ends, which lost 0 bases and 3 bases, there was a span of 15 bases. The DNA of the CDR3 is TGCGCCAGCAGCCAAGACACTCTAGCAGATCTCTACGAGCAGTACTTC. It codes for CASSQDTLADLYEQYF.

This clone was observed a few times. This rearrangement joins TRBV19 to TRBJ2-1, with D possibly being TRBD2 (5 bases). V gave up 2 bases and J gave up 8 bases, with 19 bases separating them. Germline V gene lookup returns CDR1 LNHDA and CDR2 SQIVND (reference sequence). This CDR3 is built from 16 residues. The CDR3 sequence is CASSIYRLRGGDEQFF. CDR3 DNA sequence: TGTGCCAGTAGTATATATAGGCTCCGGGGTGGCGATGAGCAGTTCTTC. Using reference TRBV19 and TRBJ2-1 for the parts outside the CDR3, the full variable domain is DGGITQSPKYLFRKEGQNVTLSCEQNLNHDAMYWYRQDPGQGLRLIYYSQIVNDFQKGDIAEGYSVSREKKESFPLTVTSAQKNPTAFYLCASSIYRLRGGDEQFFGPGTRLTVL.

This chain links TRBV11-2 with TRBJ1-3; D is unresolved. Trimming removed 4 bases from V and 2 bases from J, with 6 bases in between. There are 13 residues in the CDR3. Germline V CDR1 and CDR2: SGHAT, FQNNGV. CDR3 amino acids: CASSSNPGNTIYF. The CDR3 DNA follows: TGTGCCAGCAGCTCTAATCCTGGAAACACCATATATTTT.

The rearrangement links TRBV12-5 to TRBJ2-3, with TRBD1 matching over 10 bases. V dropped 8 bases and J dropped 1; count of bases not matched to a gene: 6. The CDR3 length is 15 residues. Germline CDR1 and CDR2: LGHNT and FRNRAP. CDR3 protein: CASLDGTGGTDTQYF. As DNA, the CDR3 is TGTGCTAGTTTGGACGGGACAGGGGGCACAGATACGCAGTATTTT. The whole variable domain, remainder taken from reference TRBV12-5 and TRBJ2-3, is DARVTQTPRHKVTEMGQEVTMRCQPILGHNTVFWYRQTMMQGLELLAYFRNRAPLDDSGMPKDRFSAEMPDATLATLKIQPSEPRDSAVYFCASLDGTGGTDTQYFGPGTRLTVL.

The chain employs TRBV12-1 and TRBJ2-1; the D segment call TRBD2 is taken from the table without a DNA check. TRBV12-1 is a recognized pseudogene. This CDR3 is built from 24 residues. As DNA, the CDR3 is TGTGCCAGCAGCTCGAAGGACCAGAGAATAGCTAGCGGGAGTGGGCTGAGCTCCTACAATGAGCAGTTCTTC. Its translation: CASSSKDQRIASGSGLSSYNEQFF.

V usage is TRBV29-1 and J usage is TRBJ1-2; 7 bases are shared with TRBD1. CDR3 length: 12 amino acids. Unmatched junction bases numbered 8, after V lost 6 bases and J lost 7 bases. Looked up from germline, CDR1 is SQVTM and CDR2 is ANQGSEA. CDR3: CSVGDGDSGYTF. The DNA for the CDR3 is TGCAGCGTCGGGGATGGGGACAGTGGCTACACCTTC. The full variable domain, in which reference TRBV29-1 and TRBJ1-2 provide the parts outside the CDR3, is SAVISQKPSRDICQRGTSLTIQCQVDSQVTMMFWYRQQPGQSLTLIATANQGSEATYESGFVIDKFPISRPNLTFSTLTVSNMSPEDSSIYLCSVGDGDSGYTFGSGTRLTVV.